This TCR beta chain was retrieved from a study of spatial heterogeneity in lung cancer. Looking at the study overall: The mean occurrence of each unique TCR and UMI combination in raw reads exceeded ten. Study-wide results and caveats: Blood carried ubiquitous expanded tumor TCRs more at resection than follow-up.

The CDR3 runs 13 residues. Germline V gene lookup returns CDR1 SNHLY and CDR2 FYNNEI. A single record per CDR3 protein comes from TCRdb applying MiXCR to the 5' RACE reads. The data hold about 38,000 distinct CDR3 sequences, with around 7.5% observed a single time. Worth noting for this clonotype: Its target is unknown. An end of the junction does not agree with germline; a read error may underlie this.

Time point reported: sample taken at primary tumor resection. Unsorted samples of tumor, nontumor lung or frozen PBMC had their whole RNA sequenced. This clonotype was sampled from a male donor with early-stage non-small cell lung cancer. V and J are TRBV2 and TRBJ1-1; TRBD1 is a possible D gene (6 bases). This sample comprised PBMCs, obtained at surgery. The DNA for the CDR3 is TGTGTCAGCAGCCGACAGGAGAACACTGAAGCTTTCTTT. Its protein product is CVSSRQENTEAFF.